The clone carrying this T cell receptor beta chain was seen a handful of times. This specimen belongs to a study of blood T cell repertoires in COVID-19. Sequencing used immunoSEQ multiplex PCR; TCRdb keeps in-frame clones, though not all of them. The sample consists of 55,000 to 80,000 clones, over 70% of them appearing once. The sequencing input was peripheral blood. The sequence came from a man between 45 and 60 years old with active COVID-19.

CDR3 DNA sequence: TGCGCCAGCGCGCCTTTATCGGGGACCCAGTACTTC. As protein: CASAPLSGTQYF. The genes are TRBV10-2 and TRBJ2-5; D remains unclear. Per germline, CDR1 WSHSY and CDR2 SAAADI. V dropped 8 bases and J dropped 7 bases, with 14 bases sitting between them. The CDR3 sequence is 12 residues long.